These 31 T cell receptor beta chains came from one sample sequenced in a study of blood T cell repertoires in COVID-19. Sequencing was performed with immunoSEQ multiplex PCR; in TCRdb, only in-frame clones are kept and a portion is missing. Of 150,000 or so clones listed, roughly four fifths are singletons. Input material: peripheral blood. These receptors were obtained from a human donor with acute or convalescent COVID-19. The donor label of this sample is uncertain.

The rearrangement joins TRBV4-1 to TRBJ2-3; weak D call: TRBD2 (6 bases). CDR1 and CDR2 (germline): MGHRA, YSYEKL. V was cut by 4 bases and J by 0 bases, with 23 bases left in between. The CDR3 sequence is 19 residues long. CDR3 coding DNA: TGCGCCAGCAGCCGCCAAGGGGCGGGAAGGGGTTCTAGCACAGATACGCAGTATTTT. Translated, it gives CASSRQGAGRGSSTDTQYF.

The chain carries TRBV4-1 and TRBJ1-2; a weak D match, TRBD1 (6 bases). This CDR3 contains 19 residues. Germline lookup yields CDR1 MGHRA and CDR2 YSYEKL. The V and J ends lost 3 bases and 2 bases respectively, with 25 bases between them. CDR3: CASSQGPRQAKRLNYGYTF. The DNA for the CDR3 is TGCGCCAGCAGCCAGGGTCCGAGACAGGCGAAGCGACTCAACTATGGCTACACCTTC.

The chain joins TRBV7-7 to TRBJ2-7, with TRBD1 identical over 9 bases. Germline CDR1 SSHAT, CDR2 FNYEAQ (reference sequence). This CDR3 spans 14 amino acids. The ends lost 5 bases at V and 5 bases at J; junction bases unmatched: 7. CDR3 nucleotides: TGTGCCAGCAGCCCCGGGACAGGGAACCACGAGCAGTACTTC. Translated: CASSPGTGNHEQYF.

On this clone itself: The same CDR3 arises from other DNA sequences in this sample as well. The chain is built from TRBV9 and TRBJ1-1; D ambiguous. Looked up from germline, CDR1 is SGDLS and CDR2 is YYNGEE. The CDR3 runs to 13 residues. The germline V and J ends were trimmed by 2 bases and 1 base, with 6 bases remaining between them. CDR3 DNA sequence: TGTGCCAGCAGCGTTGCAGGGAACACTGAAGCTTTCTTT. It codes for CASSVAGNTEAFF.

V gene TRBV19 combines with J gene TRBJ2-6; 8 bases are a match to TRBD1. Per the germline V gene, CDR1 is LNHDA and CDR2 is SQIVND (reference sequence). The CDR3 loop spans 15 amino acids. The V segment lost 9 bases and the J segment 2 bases; nucleotides outside the gene matches: 6. Here the CDR3 DNA reads TGTGCCAGCTTACAGGGGGATGCTGGGGCCAACGTCCTGACTTTC. Amino acid sequence: CASLQGDAGANVLTF.

The chain carries TRBV2 and TRBJ2-2; 8 bases agree with TRBD1. Trimming at V came to 5 bases and at J to 4 bases, leaving 3 bases not matched to a gene. The CDR3 has 14 amino acids. Per the germline V gene, CDR1 is SNHLY and CDR2 is FYNNEI. The CDR3 sequence is CASSRQGLTGELFF. CDR3 DNA sequence: TGTGCCAGCAGTAGACAGGGGCTCACCGGGGAGCTGTTTTTT.

On this clone: Other DNA sequences in this specimen translate into the identical CDR3. This chain links TRBV5-1 with TRBJ1-1, with D perhaps matching TRBD1 (6 bases). Germline loops: CDR1 SGHRS, CDR2 YFSETQ. V was cut by 3 bases and J by 1 base, with 10 bases left in between. The CDR3 totals 14 residues. The CDR3 DNA follows: TGCGCCAGCAGCTCATTGACAGGGAACACTGAAGCTTTCTTT. Translated: CASSSLTGNTEAFF.

CDR3 sequence: CASSIQGLGGDTQYF. CDR3 nucleotide sequence: TGTGCCAGTAGTATACAAGGTTTAGGAGGCGATACGCAGTATTTT. V gene TRBV19 combines with J gene TRBJ2-3; TRBD2 is a possible D gene (5 bases). In germline, CDR1 is LNHDA, CDR2 SQIVND (reference sequence). The CDR3 sequence is 15 residues long. Trimming left V 2 bases short and J 6 bases short, with 15 bases between.

The V gene is TRBV5-1, the J gene TRBJ2-7; the D gene is possibly TRBD1 (6 bases). CDR3 length: 14 residues. V shed 0 bases and J shed 0 bases, with 7 bases lying between them. Germline V CDR1 and CDR2: SGHRS, YFSETQ. The CDR3 coding sequence is TGCGCCAGCAGCTTGGACAGGGACTCCTACGAGCAGTACTTC. Translation gives CASSLDRDSYEQYF.

The V call is TRBV6-6, the J call TRBJ2-3, with D possibly TRBD2 on 6 matching bases. The CDR3 is 16 amino acids. Trimming stripped 6 bases from V and 4 bases from J, with 20 bases between. Germline loops: CDR1 MNHNY, CDR2 SVGAGI (reference sequence). The CDR3 here is CASRSRRAGLADTQYF. CDR3 DNA: TGTGCCAGCAGGAGCCGGCGGGCGGGGTTGGCAGATACGCAGTATTTT.

The chain links TRBV5-1 to TRBJ2-3, with unresolved D. Trimming took 0 bases from V and 3 from J, leaving 11 bases between them. There are 15 residues in the CDR3. The germline V gene has CDR1 SGHRS and CDR2 YFSETQ. The CDR3 sequence is CASSLDGARTDTQYF. CDR3 bases: TGCGCCAGCAGCTTGGATGGAGCGCGTACAGATACGCAGTATTTT.

V usage is TRBV4-3 and J usage is TRBJ2-2; 13 nucleotides align to TRBD2. V shed 4 bases and J 3 bases; nucleotides not matched to a gene: 2. The germline gives CDR1 LGHNA, CDR2 YSLEER. The length of the CDR3 is 16 residues. CDR3 nucleotides: TGCGCCAGCAGCCCGACTAGCGGGGGGCACACCGGGGAGCTGTTTTTT. Amino acids: CASSPTSGGHTGELFF.

CDR3 residues: CASMRTVTTGFSEKLFF. CDR3 sequence (DNA): TGCGCCAGCATGAGGACTGTTACAACGGGATTTTCGGAAAAACTGTTTTTT. The chain employs TRBV23-1 and TRBJ1-4; D uncertain. Being an ORF, TRBV23-1 has a function that is uncertain. This CDR3 has 17 residues. Trimming took 7 bases from V and 8 from J, leaving 26 bases between them.

This rearrangement joins TRBV11-2 to TRBJ2-7, with D perhaps matching TRBD2 (7 bases). Per germline, CDR1 SGHAT and CDR2 FQNNGV. The CDR3 is made up of 13 amino acids. With 2 bases removed from V and 4 bases from J, the gap between germline ends came to 9 bases. Here the CDR3 DNA reads TGTGCCAGCAGCTTAAGGGGGGGATACGAGCAGTACTTC. Its protein is CASSLRGGYEQYF.

This clone has a handful of counts. The chain employs TRBV11-3 and TRBJ2-3; D possibly corresponds to TRBD1 (5 bases). Germline V gene lookup returns CDR1 SGHNT and CDR2 YENEEA. This CDR3 is built from 15 residues. Trimming took 1 base from V and 5 from J, leaving 13 bases between them. This chain's CDR3 is CASSLGGRGIDTQYF. The CDR3 region has the DNA TGTGCCAGCAGCTTAGGGGGCCGAGGAATAGATACGCAGTATTTT.

This chain links TRBV3-1 (or the pseudogene TRBV3-2) with TRBJ2-5; maybe TRBD2 (5 bases). The CDR3 spans 15 residues. The germline gives CDR1 LGHDT, CDR2 YNNKEL (reference sequence). Trimming removed 4 bases at V and 4 bases at J, with 16 bases between. The CDR3 spells CASSLALSGLETQYF. In nucleotides, the CDR3 is TGTGCCAGCAGCCTCGCCTTGTCGGGATTAGAGACCCAGTACTTC.

The chain carries TRBV4-3 and TRBJ1-2; 7 bases match TRBD1. Germline V lookup: CDR1 LGHNA, CDR2 YSLEER. The CDR3 loop spans 16 amino acids. Trimming cost V 0 bases and J 2 bases; bases outside gene matches: 6. The CDR3 DNA sequence: TGCGCCAGCAGCCAAGAAATAAGGGGGCTCAACTATGGCTACACCTTC. Translation gives CASSQEIRGLNYGYTF.

This rearrangement joins TRBV7-6 to TRBJ2-6; D is possibly TRBD1 (6 bases). Germline V CDR1 and CDR2: SGHVS, FNYEAQ. V lost 2 bases and J 0 bases, leaving 20 bases between the germline ends. This CDR3 has 20 amino acids. The CDR3 nucleotides are TGTGCCAGCAGCTTATACACCGGACAGCAGGACTCCTCTGGGGCCAACGTCCTGACTTTC. It specifies CASSLYTGQQDSSGANVLTF.

The V and J genes are TRBV27 and TRBJ1-5; D remains unclear. V lost 2 bases and J lost 2, with 4 bases in between. Per germline, CDR1 MNHEY and CDR2 SMNVEV (reference sequence). This CDR3 has 13 residues. CDR3 amino acids: CASSLHGNQPQHF. In DNA form, the CDR3 reads TGTGCCAGCAGTTTACATGGCAATCAGCCCCAGCATTTT.

This rearrangement joins TRBV30 to TRBJ1-4; D perhaps matches TRBD1 (5 bases). The germline V gene has CDR1 GTSNPN and CDR2 SVGIG (reference sequence). V lost 0 bases, J lost 10 bases, and 15 bases lay in between. The CDR3 extends over 14 amino acids. CDR3 region: CAWSVREGPGKLFF. The CDR3 DNA is TGTGCCTGGAGTGTACGGGAGGGGCCCGGAAAACTGTTTTTT.

Details on this clone: Distinct nucleotide sequences in the sample also encode this CDR3. This rearrangement joins TRBV30 to TRBJ1-5; tentatively, D is TRBD1 (5 bases). Trimming pared 0 bases from V and 2 bases from J, leaving 5 bases between. Germline CDR1 and CDR2: GTSNPN and SVGIG (reference sequence). The CDR3 sequence is 13 residues long. For the CDR3, the DNA is TGTGCCTGGAGTGTACAGGGCAATCAGCCCCAGCATTTT. Protein sequence: CAWSVQGNQPQHF.

Comment on this clone: Other DNA sequences from this sample encode an identical CDR3 as well. The genes are TRBV6-5 and TRBJ1-6; TRBD1 aligns across 9 bases. The CDR3 has 14 amino acids. V lost 7 bases, J lost 10 bases, and 8 bases stayed unmatched. Germline V lookup: CDR1 MNHEY, CDR2 SVGAGI. CDR3 bases: TGTGCCAGCACTCCGGGACAGGGAGGGTCACCCCTCCACTTT. It specifies CASTPGQGGSPLHF.

V is TRBV7-2 and J is TRBJ2-3; D is unclear. Germline CDR1 SGHTA, CDR2 FQGNSA. The CDR3 has 13 amino acids. The V gene lost 5 bases and the J gene lost 0 bases, with 6 bases spanning the gap. CDR3: CASSAASTDTQYF. The CDR3 bases are TGTGCCAGCAGCGCGGCTAGCACAGATACGCAGTATTTT. The full variable domain, its missing parts supplied by reference TRBV7-2 and TRBJ2-3, is GAGVSQSPSNKVTEKGKDVELRCDPISGHTALYWYRQSLGQGLEFLIYFQGNSAPDKSGLPSDRFSAERTGGSVSTLTIQRTQQEDSAVYLCASSAASTDTQYFGPGTRLTVL.

The chain is built from TRBV4-2 and TRBJ1-2; weak D call: TRBD1 (6 bases). The CDR3 length is 19 residues. Per the germline V gene, CDR1 is LGHNA and CDR2 is YNFKEQ. With 1 base removed from V and 4 bases from J, the gap between germline ends came to 25 bases. The CDR3 loop reads CASSQVLWAAGAAFYGYTF. CDR3 nucleotide sequence: TGTGCCAGCAGCCAAGTATTATGGGCGGCGGGGGCCGCCTTCTATGGCTACACCTTC.

V and J are TRBV6-5 and TRBJ2-1; TRBD2 is a possible D gene (6 bases). The CDR3 spans 14 residues. The ends were cut back, 10 bases at V and 6 bases at J, with 19 bases in the middle. Germline V gene sequence: CDR1 MNHEY, CDR2 SVGAGI. The CDR3 bases are TGTGCCACCCGGTGGAGGGGAGAGGGCAATGAGCAGTTCTTC. This codes for CATRWRGEGNEQFF.

The chain carries TRBV2 and TRBJ1-2; TRBD1 matches at 7 bases. V lost 7 bases and J lost 2; bases outside the gene matches: 10. The CDR3 runs to 15 residues. Germline V CDR1 and CDR2: SNHLY, FYNNEI. CDR3 DNA: TGTGCCAGCACCCTCAGCCCGACAGGGAACTATGGCTACACCTTC. Amino acids: CASTLSPTGNYGYTF.

This rearrangement joins TRBV3-1 (or the pseudogene TRBV3-2) to TRBJ1-1; tentatively, D is TRBD1 (6 bases). Trimming removed 3 bases from V and 4 bases from J, with 24 bases in between. Germline CDR1 reads LGHDT; CDR2 reads YNNKEL (reference sequence). The CDR3 extends over 18 amino acids. The CDR3 region has the DNA TGTGCCAGCAGCCAGGGGCTACAGGGAGCGGGGGGCGGCACTGAAGCTTTCTTT. Protein product: CASSQGLQGAGGGTEAFF.

This chain uses TRBV10-3 with TRBJ2-1, with D hard to call. The CDR3 consists of 13 residues. V was clipped by 8 bases and J by 5 bases, with 13 bases between them. From germline, CDR1 is ENHRY and CDR2 SYGVKD. The CDR3 bases are TGTGCCATCCGTGGGTGGCAGGACAATGAGCAGTTCTTC. Residues: CAIRGWQDNEQFF.

V gene TRBV19 combines with J gene TRBJ1-1, with 7 bases that match TRBD1. CDR3 length: 15 residues. The V and J ends lost 5 bases and 0 bases, in that order; junction bases with no gene match: 6. The germline gives CDR1 LNHDA, CDR2 SQIVND (reference sequence). CDR3 in amino acids: CASSPLTGMNTEAFF. CDR3 DNA: TGTGCCAGTAGTCCCTTGACAGGGATGAACACTGAAGCTTTCTTT. The complete variable domain, with remaining parts taken from reference TRBV19 and TRBJ1-1, reads DGGITQSPKYLFRKEGQNVTLSCEQNLNHDAMYWYRQDPGQGLRLIYYSQIVNDFQKGDIAEGYSVSREKKESFPLTVTSAQKNPTAFYLCASSPLTGMNTEAFFGQGTRLTVV.

The J gene is TRBJ2-7, the V gene TRBV7-8, with TRBD2 identical over 7 bases. This CDR3 has 15 residues. The V gene's germline CDR1 is SGHVS and CDR2 FQNEAQ. Trimming took 7 bases from V and 0 from J; bases not matched to a gene: 9. The chain's CDR3 is CASTPKGLNSYEQYF. The CDR3 DNA reads TGTGCCAGCACCCCTAAGGGACTAAACTCCTACGAGCAGTACTTC.

The J gene is TRBJ1-5, the V gene TRBV18; D remains unclear. Germline lookup yields CDR1 KGHSH and CDR2 LQKENI. The CDR3 is 13 residues long. V lost 1 base to trimming and J lost 5 bases, with 6 bases between them. This CDR3 is CASSPLGDQPQHF. The CDR3 DNA is TGTGCCAGCTCACCACTCGGGGATCAGCCCCAGCATTTT.